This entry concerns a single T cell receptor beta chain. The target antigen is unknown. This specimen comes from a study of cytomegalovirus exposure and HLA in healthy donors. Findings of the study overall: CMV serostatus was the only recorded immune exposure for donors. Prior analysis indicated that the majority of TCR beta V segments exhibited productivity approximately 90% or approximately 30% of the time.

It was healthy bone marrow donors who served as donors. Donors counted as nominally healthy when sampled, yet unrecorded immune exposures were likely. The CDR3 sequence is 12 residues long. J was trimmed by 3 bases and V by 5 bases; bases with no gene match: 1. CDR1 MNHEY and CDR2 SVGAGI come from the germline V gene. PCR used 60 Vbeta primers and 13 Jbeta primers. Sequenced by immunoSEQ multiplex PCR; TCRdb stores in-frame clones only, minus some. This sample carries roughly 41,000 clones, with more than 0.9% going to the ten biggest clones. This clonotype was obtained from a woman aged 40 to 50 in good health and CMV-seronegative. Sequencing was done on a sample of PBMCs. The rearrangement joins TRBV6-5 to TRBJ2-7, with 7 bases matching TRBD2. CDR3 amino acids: CASSRTSYEQYF. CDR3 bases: TGTGCCAGCAGTAGGACTAGCTACGAGCAGTACTTC.